The 21 T cell receptor beta chains presented below share a single source sample, sequenced in a study of regulatory T cells in long-lasting Graves disease. Time point noted: newly diagnosed GD, antithyroid drugs for less than 3 months. Generation of the TCR library employed RNA extracted from PBMCs. Sequencing libraries for TCR beta were prepared with iRepertoire HTBI primers and Arm-PCR of CDR3 regions. TCRdb reanalysed the multiplex PCR reads using MiXCR and keeps one entry per CDR3 protein. The sample shows approximately 310,000 distinct CDR3 sequences, about 20% of them seen only once. The specimen was peripheral blood mononuclear cells (PBMCs), collected at new diagnosis, from a patient treated with antithyroid drugs. The receptor source for this set is a female donor with Graves disease.

This clonotype was counted once. This could be a read error, since a much larger clone is one nucleotide away. The J gene is TRBJ2-7, the V gene TRBV28; D is unresolved. The CDR3 extends over 14 amino acids. The V gene lost 3 bases and the J gene lost 0 bases, with 9 bases spanning the gap. Germline V gene lookup returns CDR1 MDHEN and CDR2 SYDVKM. The chain's CDR3 is CASSFPGHSYEQYF. CDR3 DNA: TGTGCCAGCAGTTTTCCCGGCCACTCCTACGAGCAGTACTTC.

This rearrangement joins TRBV5-4 to TRBJ1-2, with D uncertain. The CDR3 contains 14 residues. The germline V and J ends were trimmed by 0 bases and 9 bases, with 15 bases remaining between them. In germline, CDR1 is SGHNT, CDR2 YYREEE (reference sequence). CDR3 coding DNA: TGTGCCAGCAGCTTGGTTGGCAGTCCCGGGAGCTACACCTTC. It translates to CASSLVGSPGSYTF.

This clonotype came up many times. The gene calls are TRBV27 and TRBJ2-3; 10 bases map to TRBD1. The V gene end was trimmed by 6 bases and the J gene end by 3 bases; junction bases not matched to a gene: 3. Germline loops: CDR1 MNHEY, CDR2 SMNVEV (reference sequence). CDR3 length equals 14 residues. CDR3 residues: CASRAGQGTDTQYF. Here the CDR3 DNA reads TGTGCCAGCAGAGCGGGACAGGGGACAGATACGCAGTATTTT.

The rearrangement links TRBV18 to TRBJ2-2; D possibly corresponds to TRBD1 (5 bases). The CDR3 sequence is 15 residues long. Trimming cost V 2 bases and J 6 bases, with 13 bases left between them. Germline assignment: CDR1 KGHSH and CDR2 LQKENI. The CDR3 loop reads CASSPGQGESGELFF. DNA for the CDR3: TGTGCCAGCTCACCAGGTCAGGGCGAATCCGGGGAGCTGTTTTTT.

This clonotype was seen at least ten times. A junction boundary mismatches the germline segment, possibly from a read error. The genes are TRBV29-1 and TRBJ1-4; D gene ambiguous. Germline V CDR1 and CDR2: SQVTM, ANQGSEA. CDR3 length: 15 residues. CDR3 protein: CSVAADPATNEELFF. For the CDR3, the DNA is TGCAGCGTGGCGGCAGACCCAGCAACTAATGAAGAACTGTTTTTT.

V and J are TRBV5-6 and TRBJ2-3; D may be TRBD1 or TRBD2 (5 bases each). Germline lookup yields CDR1 SGHDT and CDR2 YYEEEE. The CDR3 totals 17 residues. V lost 4 bases and J 2 bases, leaving 20 bases between the germline ends. CDR3: CASSATGRTGPTDTQYF. The CDR3 nucleotides are TGTGCCAGCAGCGCTACTGGCCGGACGGGGCCCACAGATACGCAGTATTTT. Drawing the rest from reference TRBV5-6 and TRBJ2-3, the complete variable domain is DAGVTQSPTHLIKTRGQQVTLRCSPKSGHDTVSWYQQALGQGPQFIFQYYEEEERQRGNFPDRFSGHQFPNYSSELNVNALLLGDSALYLCASSATGRTGPTDTQYFGPGTRLTVL.

The rearrangement joins TRBV14 to TRBJ1-4; no clear D gene. V was pared by 1 base and J by 7 bases, with 19 bases between. Germline assignment: CDR1 SGHDN and CDR2 FVKESK. The CDR3 has 17 residues. CDR3 region: CASSQGGIMTGIEKLFF. DNA of the CDR3: TGTGCCAGCAGCCAAGGTGGTATTATGACCGGTATTGAAAAACTGTTTTTT.

The table lists this clonotype with a few counts. This chain uses TRBV4-1 with TRBJ2-7; 9 bases agree with TRBD2. Germline CDR1 is MGHRA and CDR2 is YSYEKL. CDR3 length: 15 amino acids. V shed 1 base, J shed 2 bases, and the junction held 3 bases outside the gene matches. The CDR3 loop reads CASSQALAGPYEQYF. CDR3 nucleotides: TGCGCCAGCAGCCAAGCCCTAGCGGGGCCCTACGAGCAGTACTTC.

This clonotype was seen at least ten times. The chain employs TRBV6-1 and TRBJ2-7; TRBD1 matches 9 bases. CDR1 and CDR2 (germline): MNHNS, SASEGT. With V trimmed by 3 bases and J by 5 bases, 5 bases remained unmatched. The CDR3 length is 14 residues. This chain's CDR3 is CASSEGTGWNEQYF. The CDR3 coding sequence is TGTGCCAGCAGTGAGGGGACAGGGTGGAACGAGCAGTACTTC.

The rearrangement links TRBV5-1 to TRBJ1-1, with 12 positions matching TRBD1. The germline CDR1 and CDR2 sequences are SGHRS and YFSETQ. This CDR3 region has 16 residues. The junction had 2 bases not matched to a gene; V was cut back by 0 bases and J by 2 bases. In DNA, the CDR3 is TGCGCCAGCAGCTTGGGCGGGACAGGGGGCAACACTGAAGCTTTCTTT. It encodes CASSLGGTGGNTEAFF.

A note on this clonotype: A read error may explain this, as a much larger clone is one base away. The chain joins TRBV20-1 to TRBJ1-2; D call uncertain. The CDR3 loop spans 15 amino acids. In germline, CDR1 is DFQATT, CDR2 SNEGSKA (reference sequence). CDR3 region: CSASIGGPLNCGYTF. The CDR3 DNA sequence: TGCAGTGCGTCTATTGGCGGACCGCTAAACTGTGGCTACACCTTC.

This clonotype was recorded at least ten times. The chain links TRBV12-3 or TRBV12-4 to TRBJ2-7, with D unresolved. V was pared by 4 bases and J by 7 bases, with 8 bases between. This CDR3 contains 11 residues. For the CDR3, the DNA is TGTGCCAGCAGTTCTGGGCTTGAGCAGTACTTC. It yields the protein CASSSGLEQYF.

This clonotype was found many times. The genes are TRBV12-3 or TRBV12-4 and TRBJ2-5; unclear D gene. The CDR3 sequence is 14 residues long. Trimming cost V 2 bases and J 1 base, with 8 bases left between them. The CDR3 sequence is CASSLRRIQETQYF. The DNA for the CDR3 is TGTGCCAGCAGTTTAAGACGGATCCAAGAGACCCAGTACTTC.

This clonotype was seen only once. This chain joins TRBV6-5 and TRBJ1-5, with a weak D call TRBD1 (6 bases). Germline V gene sequence: CDR1 MNHEY, CDR2 SVGAGI. The CDR3 loop spans 17 amino acids. V was pared by 3 bases and J by 7 bases, with 22 bases between. CDR3 loop: CASSYRGGTGLFQPQHF. CDR3 in DNA: TGTGCCAGCAGTTATAGGGGGGGTACCGGGCTTTTCCAGCCCCAGCATTTT.

This clonotype appeared many times. The chain couples TRBV30 to TRBJ1-1; 7 bases match TRBD1. V lost 2 bases and J lost 1; bases outside the gene matches: 7. The CDR3 contains 15 residues. Germline V lookup: CDR1 GTSNPN, CDR2 SVGIG (reference sequence). The DNA of the CDR3 is TGTGCCTGGAGTAATAGGGGGCAAGGGAACACTGAAGCTTTCTTT. It specifies CAWSNRGQGNTEAFF.

This clonotype was seen many times. The J gene is TRBJ1-5, the V gene TRBV6-1; tentatively, D is TRBD1 (6 bases). The CDR3 is 16 amino acids. Trimming removed 0 bases from V and 3 bases from J, with 12 bases in between. CDR1 and CDR2 (germline): MNHNS, SASEGT. This CDR3 reads CASSEALSGDNQPQHF. CDR3 nucleotide sequence: TGTGCCAGCAGTGAAGCGTTGTCAGGGGACAATCAGCCCCAGCATTTT.

This clonotype was seen repeatedly, ten times or more. At one of its ends the junction is not consistent with the germline gene, which may arise from a read error. V is TRBV28 and J is TRBJ2-5; 7 bases are a match to TRBD1. Germline V gene lookup returns CDR1 MDHEN and CDR2 SYDVKM. CDR3 length: 12 residues. This CDR3 reads CATLLGQTTRYF. CDR3 coding DNA: TGTGCCACCCTCTTGGGACAGACCACCCGGTACTTC.

This clonotype was seen at least ten times. The chain couples TRBV28 to TRBJ1-3, with D uncertain. The germline V gene has CDR1 MDHEN and CDR2 SYDVKM. The V end lost 9 bases, the J end lost 6 bases, and 6 bases lay between the germline ends. This CDR3 spans 10 amino acids. The CDR3 here is CASRSNTIYF. CDR3 DNA sequence: TGTGCCAGTCGGTCAAACACCATATATTTT.

This chain uses TRBV18 with TRBJ1-4; no reliable D call. This CDR3 region has 14 residues. Germline CDR1 KGHSH, CDR2 LQKENI. With 2 bases removed from V and 8 bases from J, the gap between germline ends came to 12 bases. The CDR3 loop is CASSPGRYREKLFF. In nucleotides, the CDR3 is TGTGCCAGCTCACCAGGGAGGTATAGAGAAAAACTGTTTTTT.

This clonotype was counted many times. This chain connects TRBV12-3 or TRBV12-4 to TRBJ2-3; D unresolved. The CDR3 extends over 13 amino acids. V lost 3 bases to trimming and J lost 5 bases, with 9 bases between them. The CDR3 DNA sequence: TGTGCCAGCAGTTTTGGTCGCGGAGATACGCAGTATTTT. Translated, it gives CASSFGRGDTQYF.

DNA for the CDR3: TGTGCCAGCAGTCCCTTGACGGACTCCCCCTACAATGAGCAGTTCTTC. This sequence encodes CASSPLTDSPYNEQFF. V is TRBV12-3 or TRBV12-4 and J is TRBJ2-1; possible D gene TRBD2, 5 bases. The length of the CDR3 is 16 residues. V was trimmed by 5 bases and J by 2 bases, leaving 16 bases between them.